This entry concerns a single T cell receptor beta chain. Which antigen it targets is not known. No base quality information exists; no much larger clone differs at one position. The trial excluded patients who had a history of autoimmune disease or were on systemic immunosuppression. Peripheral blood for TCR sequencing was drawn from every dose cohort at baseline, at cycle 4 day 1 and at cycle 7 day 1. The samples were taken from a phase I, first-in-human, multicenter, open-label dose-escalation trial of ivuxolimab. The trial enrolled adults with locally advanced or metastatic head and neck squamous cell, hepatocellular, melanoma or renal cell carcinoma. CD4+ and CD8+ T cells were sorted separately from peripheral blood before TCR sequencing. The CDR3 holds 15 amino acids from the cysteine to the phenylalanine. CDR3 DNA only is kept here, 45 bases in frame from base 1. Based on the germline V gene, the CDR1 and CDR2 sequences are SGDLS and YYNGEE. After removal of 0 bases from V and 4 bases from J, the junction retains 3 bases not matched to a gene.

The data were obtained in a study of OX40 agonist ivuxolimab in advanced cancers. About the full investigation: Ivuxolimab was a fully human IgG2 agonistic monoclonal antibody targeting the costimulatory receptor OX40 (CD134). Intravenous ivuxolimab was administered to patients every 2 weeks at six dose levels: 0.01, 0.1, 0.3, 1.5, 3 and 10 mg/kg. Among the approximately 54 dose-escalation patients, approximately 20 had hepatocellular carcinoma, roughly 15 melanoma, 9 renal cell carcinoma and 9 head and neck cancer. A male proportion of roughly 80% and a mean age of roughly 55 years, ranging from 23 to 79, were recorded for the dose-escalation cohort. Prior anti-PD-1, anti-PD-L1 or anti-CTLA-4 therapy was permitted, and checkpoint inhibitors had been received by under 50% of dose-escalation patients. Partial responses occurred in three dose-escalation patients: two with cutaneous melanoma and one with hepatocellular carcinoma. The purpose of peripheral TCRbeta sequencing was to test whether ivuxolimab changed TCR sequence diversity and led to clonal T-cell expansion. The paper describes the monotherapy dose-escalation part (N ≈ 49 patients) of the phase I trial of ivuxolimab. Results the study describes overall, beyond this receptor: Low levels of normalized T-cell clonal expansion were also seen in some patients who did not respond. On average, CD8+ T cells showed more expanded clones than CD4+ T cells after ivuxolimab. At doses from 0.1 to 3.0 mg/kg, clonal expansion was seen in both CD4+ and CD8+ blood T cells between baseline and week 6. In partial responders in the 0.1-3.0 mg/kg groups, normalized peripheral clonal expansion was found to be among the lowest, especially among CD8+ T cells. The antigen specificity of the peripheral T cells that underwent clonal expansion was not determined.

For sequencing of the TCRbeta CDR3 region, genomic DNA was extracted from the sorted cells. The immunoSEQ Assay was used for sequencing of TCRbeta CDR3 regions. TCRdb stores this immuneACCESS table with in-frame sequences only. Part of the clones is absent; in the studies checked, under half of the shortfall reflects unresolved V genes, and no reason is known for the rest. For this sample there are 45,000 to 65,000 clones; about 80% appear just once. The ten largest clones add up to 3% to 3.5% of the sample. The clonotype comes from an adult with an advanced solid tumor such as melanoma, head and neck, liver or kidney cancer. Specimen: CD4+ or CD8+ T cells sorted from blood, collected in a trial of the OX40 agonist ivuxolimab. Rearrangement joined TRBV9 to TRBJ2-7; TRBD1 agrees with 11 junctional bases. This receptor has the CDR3 CASSVGTGGGYEQYF. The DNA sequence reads TGTGCCAGCAGCGTAGGGACAGGGGGCGGATACGAGCAGTACTTC.